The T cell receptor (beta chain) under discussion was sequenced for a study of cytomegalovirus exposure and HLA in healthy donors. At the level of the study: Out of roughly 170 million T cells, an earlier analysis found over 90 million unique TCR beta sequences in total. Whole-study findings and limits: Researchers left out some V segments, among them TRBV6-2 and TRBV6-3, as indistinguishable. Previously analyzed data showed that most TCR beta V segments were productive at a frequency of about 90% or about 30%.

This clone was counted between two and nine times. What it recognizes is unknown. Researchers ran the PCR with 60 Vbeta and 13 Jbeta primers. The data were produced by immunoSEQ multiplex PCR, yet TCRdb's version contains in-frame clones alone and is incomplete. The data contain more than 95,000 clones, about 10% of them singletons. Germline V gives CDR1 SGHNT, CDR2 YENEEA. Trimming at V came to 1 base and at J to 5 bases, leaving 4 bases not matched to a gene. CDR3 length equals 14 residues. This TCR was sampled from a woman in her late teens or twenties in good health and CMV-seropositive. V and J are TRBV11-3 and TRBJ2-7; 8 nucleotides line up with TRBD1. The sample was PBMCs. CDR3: CASSLVRQGNEQYF. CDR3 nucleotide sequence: TGTGCCAGCAGCTTAGTGCGACAGGGGAACGAGCAGTACTTC.